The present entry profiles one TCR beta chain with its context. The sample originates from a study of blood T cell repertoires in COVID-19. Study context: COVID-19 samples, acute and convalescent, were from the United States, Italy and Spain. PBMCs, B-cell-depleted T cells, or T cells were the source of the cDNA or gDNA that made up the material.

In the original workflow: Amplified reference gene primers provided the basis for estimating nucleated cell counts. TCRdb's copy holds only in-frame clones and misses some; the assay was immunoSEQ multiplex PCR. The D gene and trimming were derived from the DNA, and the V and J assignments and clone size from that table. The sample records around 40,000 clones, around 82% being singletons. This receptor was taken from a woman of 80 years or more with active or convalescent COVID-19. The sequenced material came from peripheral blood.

CDR3 coding DNA: TGTGCCAGCAGCCAAGTTCTCGGGACAGGGGGTCATGGCTACACCTTC. Protein: CASSQVLGTGGHGYTF. This chain uses TRBV3-1 (or the pseudogene TRBV3-2) with TRBJ1-2, with 11 bases matching TRBD1. This CDR3 comprises 16 residues. J was trimmed by 6 bases and V by 1 base; bases with no gene match: 7. The V gene's germline CDR1 is LGHDT and CDR2 YNNKEL (reference sequence).